This T cell receptor beta chain was observed in a study of shared clonotypes between healthy human individuals. Sorted-subset replicate PCR reactions contained around 220 ng DNA, corresponding to some 29,000 T cell genomes. Data came from immunoSEQ multiplex PCR; TCRdb stores just in-frame clones and leaves some out. The sample shows 2 million to 3 million clones, 80% to 95% of them seen only once. The trim removed 0 bases at V and 6 bases at J, leaving 5 bases unmatched. Germline CDR1 is LGHNA and CDR2 is YNFKEQ. The CDR3 is 15 amino acids. Sequenced sample: naive CD4+ T cells from PBMCs. The subset is: CD45RA+ positively selected. The TCR was taken from a man in his late teens or twenties in good health. Some clones in this sample may be carry-over from other donors' samples. V is TRBV4-2 and J is TRBJ2-1, with 7 bases lining up with TRBD2. The DNA of the CDR3 is TGTGCCAGCAGCCAAGATGCTTCGGGAGGCAATGAGCAGTTCTTC. Translated, it gives CASSQDASGGNEQFF.